This section outlines one T cell receptor beta chain sequence together with its context. This sample was included in a study of blood T cell repertoires in COVID-19. The wider study: Acute and convalescent COVID-19 samples came from the United States, Italy and Spain. The cDNA or gDNA used as material had been derived from T cells, B-cell-depleted T cells, or PBMCs.

Enrollment of patients from Seattle took place during active infection, with longitudinal follow-up. The trim removed 1 base at V and 5 bases at J, leaving 8 bases unmatched. This CDR3 spans 16 amino acids. Germline CDR1 SGHDN, CDR2 FVKESK. As handled by the study authors: Reference gene primer amplification gave nucleated cell count estimates. Libraries were prepared by immunoSEQ multiplex PCR; TCRdb keeps only in-frame clonotypes and omits some of them. V, J and clone size are those of that table, while D and trimming were read from the DNA. Here the sample spans more than 250,000 clones, approximately 90% being singletons.

Sequenced material: peripheral blood. The clonotype was recovered from a woman in her forties or fifties with COVID-19, enrolled during active disease. This chain links TRBV14 with TRBJ1-1; 9 nucleotides align to TRBD1. In nucleotides, the CDR3 is TGTGCCAGCAGCCAAGTAGGGACAGGGCAAATAACTGAAGCTTTCTTT. Encoded protein: CASSQVGTGQITEAFF.